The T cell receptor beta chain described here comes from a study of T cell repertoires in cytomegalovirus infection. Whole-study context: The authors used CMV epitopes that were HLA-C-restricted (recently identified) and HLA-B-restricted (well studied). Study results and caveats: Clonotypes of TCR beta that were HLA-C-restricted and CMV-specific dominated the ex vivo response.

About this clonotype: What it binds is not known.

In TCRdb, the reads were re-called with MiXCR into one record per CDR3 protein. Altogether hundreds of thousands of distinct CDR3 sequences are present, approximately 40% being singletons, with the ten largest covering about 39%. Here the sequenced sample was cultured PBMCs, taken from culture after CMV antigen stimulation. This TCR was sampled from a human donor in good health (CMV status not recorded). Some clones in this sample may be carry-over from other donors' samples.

Written as DNA, the CDR3 is TGTGCCAGCAGCTTAGAGATTAGGGGGACCGGGGAGCTGTTTTTT. Protein: CASSLEIRGTGELFF. The chain carries TRBV7-2 and TRBJ2-2; D is perhaps TRBD1 (6 bases). Trimming shortened V by 1 base and J by 5 bases, and 11 bases separated the two germline ends. The CDR3 sequence is 15 residues long. CDR1 SGHTA and CDR2 FQGNSA come from the germline V gene.